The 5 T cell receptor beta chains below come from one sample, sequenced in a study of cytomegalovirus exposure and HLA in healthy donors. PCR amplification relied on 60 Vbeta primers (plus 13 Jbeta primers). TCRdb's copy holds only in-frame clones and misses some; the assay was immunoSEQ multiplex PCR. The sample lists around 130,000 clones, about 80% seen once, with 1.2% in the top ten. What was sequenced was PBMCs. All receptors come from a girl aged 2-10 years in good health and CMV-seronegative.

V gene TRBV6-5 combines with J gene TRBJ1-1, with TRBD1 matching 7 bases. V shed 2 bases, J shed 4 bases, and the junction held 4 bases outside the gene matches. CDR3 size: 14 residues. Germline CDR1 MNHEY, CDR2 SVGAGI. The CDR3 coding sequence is TGTGCCAGCAGTTACGGACAGGCCATCACTGAAGCTTTCTTT. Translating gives CASSYGQAITEAFF.

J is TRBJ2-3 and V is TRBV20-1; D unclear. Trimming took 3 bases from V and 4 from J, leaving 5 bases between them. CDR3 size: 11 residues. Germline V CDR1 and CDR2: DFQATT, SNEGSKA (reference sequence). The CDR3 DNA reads TGCAGTGCTAGTCTTGCAGATACGCAGTATTTT. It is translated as CSASLADTQYF.

DNA for the CDR3: TGCGCCAGCAGCGCAAGCGGGGGGGCCACGTACAATGAGCAGTTCTTC. It specifies CASSASGGATYNEQFF. The J gene is TRBJ2-1, the V gene TRBV4-3; 10 positions match TRBD2. The germline V gene encodes CDR1 LGHNA and CDR2 YSLEER. CDR3 length: 16 residues. After removal of 5 bases from V and 4 bases from J, the junction contained 8 bases not matched to a gene.

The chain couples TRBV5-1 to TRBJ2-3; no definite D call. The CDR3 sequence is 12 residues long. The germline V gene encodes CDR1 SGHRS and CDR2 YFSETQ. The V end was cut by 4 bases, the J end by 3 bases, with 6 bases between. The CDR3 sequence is CASSTMTDTQYF. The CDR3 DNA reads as TGCGCCAGCAGCACTATGACAGATACGCAGTATTTT.

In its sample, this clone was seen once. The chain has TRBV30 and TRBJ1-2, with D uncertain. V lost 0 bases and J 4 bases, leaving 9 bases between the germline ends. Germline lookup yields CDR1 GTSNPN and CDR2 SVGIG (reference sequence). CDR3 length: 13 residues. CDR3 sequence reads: CAWSVSQVYGYTF. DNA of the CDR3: TGTGCCTGGAGTGTAAGCCAGGTCTATGGCTACACCTTC.